The 8 T cell receptor beta chains presented below share a single source sample, sequenced in a study of T cell responses to AZD1222 COVID-19 vaccine. Only in-frame clones appear in the TCRdb table, and some are missing; sequencing was by immunoSEQ multiplex PCR. The profile shows 110,000 to 150,000 clones, around nine tenths of them singletons. The sample consisted of peripheral blood, taken on day 0 of AZD1222 vaccination. The receptor source for this set is an adult in good health.

The V and J genes are TRBV9 and TRBJ1-4; possible D gene TRBD1, 6 bases. V lost 4 bases to trimming and J lost 6 bases, with 13 bases between them. This CDR3 region has 14 residues. The germline V gene has CDR1 SGDLS and CDR2 YYNGEE. CDR3 region: CASSLGGGHEKLFF. The CDR3 DNA is TGTGCCAGCAGCCTGGGTGGGGGCCATGAAAAACTGTTTTTT. Complete variable domain (other parts from reference TRBV9 and TRBJ1-4): DSGVTQTPKHLITATGQRVTLRCSPRSGDLSVYWYQQSLDQGLQFLIQYYNGEERAKGNILERFSAQQFPDLHSELNLSSLELGDSALYFCASSLGGGHEKLFFGSGTQLSVL.

The V and J genes are TRBV6-1 and TRBJ2-7, with TRBD2 as a possible D gene (6 bases). Germline V gene sequence: CDR1 MNHNS, CDR2 SASEGT. This CDR3 contains 12 residues. V was clipped by 2 bases and J by 5 bases, with 7 bases between them. CDR3 bases: TGTGCCAGCAGTGAACGCGGGGACGAGCAGTACTTC. The encoded protein is CASSERGDEQYF.

The chain joins TRBV6-5 to TRBJ2-1; D gene unclear. The CDR3 consists of 10 residues. Germline assignment: CDR1 MNHEY and CDR2 SVGAGI. Trimming cost V 8 bases and J 10 bases, with 9 bases left between them. The CDR3 protein is CASGRVEQFF. The CDR3 DNA reads TGTGCCAGCGGCCGGGTCGAGCAGTTCTTC.

The chain links TRBV4-2 to TRBJ2-7, with D hard to call. Trimming pared 5 bases from V and 2 bases from J, leaving 10 bases between. CDR3 length: 13 amino acids. Germline CDR1 reads LGHNA; CDR2 reads YNFKEQ. CDR3 residues: CASSSTSTYEQYF. The CDR3 coding sequence is TGTGCCAGCAGCTCGACCAGTACCTACGAGCAGTACTTC.

This chain links TRBV28 with TRBJ1-5; D gene ambiguous. Germline V lookup: CDR1 MDHEN, CDR2 SYDVKM. Trimming removed 2 bases at V and 9 bases at J, with 14 bases between. The CDR3 runs 14 residues. The CDR3 is CASSLGYGFGPQHF. The CDR3 DNA sequence: TGTGCCAGCAGTTTAGGGTACGGGTTCGGGCCCCAGCATTTT.

V usage is TRBV5-5 and J usage is TRBJ2-5; D is possibly TRBD1 (6 bases). V lost 4 bases, J lost 4 bases, and 14 bases lay in between. CDR3 length equals 14 residues. The V gene's germline CDR1 is SGHKS and CDR2 YYEKEE (reference sequence). The CDR3 sequence: CASSPPVGGETQYF. In nucleotides, the CDR3 is TGTGCCAGCAGCCCGCCCGTAGGGGGAGAGACCCAGTACTTC.

The V and J genes are TRBV4-1 and TRBJ1-5; D ambiguous. Germline V lookup: CDR1 MGHRA, CDR2 YSYEKL. Trimming pared 4 bases from V and 4 bases from J, leaving 11 bases between. The CDR3 runs to 14 residues. CDR3 sequence: CASSPREGNQPQHF. CDR3 sequence (DNA): TGCGCCAGCAGCCCTAGGGAGGGAAATCAGCCCCAGCATTTT.

The V and J genes are TRBV14 and TRBJ2-3, with a possible D match to TRBD2 (5 bases). In germline, CDR1 is SGHDN, CDR2 FVKESK. CDR3 size: 18 residues. Trimming removed 1 base from V and 2 bases from J, with 19 bases in between. CDR3 in amino acids: CASSQGLGGPLNTDTQYF. In DNA form, the CDR3 reads TGTGCCAGCAGCCAAGGGTTAGGCGGGCCCCTAAACACAGATACGCAGTATTTT.